The present entry profiles one T cell receptor (beta chain) with its context. Per the original data handling: Quantification of nucleated cells was approximated via reference gene primer amplification. TCRdb keeps only in-frame clones here, not all; method: immunoSEQ multiplex PCR. V and J calls and clone size are those listed in that table; D and trimming were worked out from the DNA. The top ten hold approximately 11% of the sample, which has fewer than 150,000 clones, approximately 82% seen once. These data originate in a study of blood T cell repertoires in COVID-19. The CDR3 covers 15 residues. CDR1 SGHTA and CDR2 FQGNSA come from the germline V gene. V was trimmed by 7 bases and J by 4 bases, leaving 16 bases between them.

The chain carries TRBV7-2 and TRBJ2-2; a possible D gene is TRBD1 (7 bases). The sequenced material came from peripheral blood. This TCR derives from a man aged 55 to 70 who had recovered from COVID-19. Written as DNA, the CDR3 is TGTGCCAGCAAATTGGAGGGGGCCACCACCGGGGAGCTGTTTTTT. It yields the protein CASKLEGATTGELFF.